This is a list of T cell receptor beta chains from one sample in a study of blood T cells in healthy people across ages. TCRdb itself ran the 5' RACE reads through MiXCR, one entry per CDR3 protein. The sample includes hundreds of thousands of distinct CDR3 sequences, under 25% of them seen just once. Source material: blood. These receptors were obtained from a man in his 70s in good health. CDR3s include the opening cysteine and the closing phenylalanine or tryptophan. D genes are given only for firm matches. Only part of the rows carry a size: once, few, many, or a class if the clone is expanded.

j_gene,abundance,d_gene,v_gene,CDR3nt,CDR3aa
TRBJ2-1,once,.,TRBV10-3,TGTGCCATCAAGGGGGAGGGTAGCTCCTACAATGAGCAGTTCTTC,CAIKGEGSSYNEQFF
TRBJ2-5,.,TRBD2,TRBV19,TGTGCCAGTAGTATGGGACTAGCGGGAGATTGGGAGACCCAGTACTTC,CASSMGLAGDWETQYF
TRBJ1-4,.,TRBD1,TRBV4-1,TGCGCCAGCAGCCCCCGGGCCGGACAGGGAGGTGAAAAACTGTTTTTT,CASSPRAGQGGEKLFF
TRBJ2-7,.,.,TRBV2,TGTGCCAGCATAGGAACGCCTGCCTACGAGCAGTACTTC,CASIGTPAYEQYF
TRBJ2-7,.,.,TRBV28,TGTGCCAGCAGCTCATCTTCCCTGACAGGCCTTTACGAGCAGTACTTC,CASSSSSLTGLYEQYF
TRBJ2-5,many,.,TRBV18,TGTGCCAGCTCACCACCCCAGGGGGGAACCCAGTACTTC,CASSPPQGGTQYF
TRBJ2-1,.,.,TRBV6-5,TGTGCCAGCAGACGCGGACAGCTCTACAATGAGCAGTTCTTC,CASRRGQLYNEQFF
TRBJ2-7,few,TRBD2,TRBV20-1,TGCAGTGCTAGCATTAGCGGGAGAGACTACGAGCAGTACTTC,CSASISGRDYEQYF
TRBJ2-3,.,.,TRBV29-1,TGCAGCGTTATTCGAGGGAGCACAGATACGCAGTATTTT,CSVIRGSTDTQYF
TRBJ2-4,.,TRBD2,TRBV5-1,TGCGCCAGCAGCTTGAATAGCGGGACCAAAAACATTCAGTACTTC,CASSLNSGTKNIQYF
TRBJ2-1,.,.,TRBV4-1,TGCGCCAGCAGCCAAGATGGGGCCAGGAGCTCCTACAATGAGCAGTTCTTC,CASSQDGARSSYNEQFF
TRBJ2-7,.,TRBD1,TRBV29-1,TGCAGCGTTGGGTCTCAGGGACAGGGGAGCGAGCAGTACTTC,CSVGSQGQGSEQYF
TRBJ1-1,.,.,TRBV2,TGTGCCAGCAGCCGCCAGGGACGGCAGAACACTGAAGCTTTCTTT,CASSRQGRQNTEAFF
TRBJ2-1,few,TRBD1,TRBV6-5,TGTGCCAGCAGCCCCGGCGGACAGGGGTTAAATGAGCAGTTCTTC,CASSPGGQGLNEQFF
TRBJ1-4,few,.,TRBV5-6,TGTGCCAGCAGCCTACTAATGAATGAAAAACTGTTTTTT,CASSLLMNEKLFF
TRBJ2-1,.,TRBD2,TRBV9,TGTGCCAGCAGCGCGGGACTAGCGCACCCCTACAATGAGCAGTTCTTC,CASSAGLAHPYNEQFF
TRBJ1-2,.,.,TRBV29-1,TGCAGCGTTGAAGGGGTCTCCGGGAGTGGCTACACCTTC,CSVEGVSGSGYTF
TRBJ2-1,.,TRBD2,TRBV5-1,TGCGCCAGCAGAACCGGGACTAGCGGGAGGGGCAATGAGCAGTTCTTC,CASRTGTSGRGNEQFF
TRBJ2-7,few,TRBD2,TRBV20-1,TGCAGTGCTAGAGTACTAGCGGGAGTGACCTACGAGCAGTACTTC,CSARVLAGVTYEQYF
TRBJ2-5,many,.,TRBV29-1,TGCAGCGTCGTCCAGGGCGCAGAGACCCAGTACTTC,CSVVQGAETQYF
TRBJ2-3,few,.,TRBV6-1,TGTGCCAGCATGGTTGGGGGGAGCACAGATACGCAGTATTTT,CASMVGGSTDTQYF
TRBJ2-5,many,.,TRBV24-1,TGTGCCACCAGTGATCAGCAGGGGAGCGAGACCCAGTACTTC,CATSDQQGSETQYF
TRBJ2-2,few,TRBD1,TRBV20-1,TGCAGTGCTGGGGACAGGGGGGGAACCGGGGAGCTGTTTTTT,CSAGDRGGTGELFF
TRBJ1-2,.,TRBD1,TRBV10-3,TGTGCCATCAGTGAGTCGAAGGACAGGTCGGCTGGCTACACCTTC,CAISESKDRSAGYTF
TRBJ2-4,few,TRBD1,TRBV4-1,TGCGCCAGCAGCCAAATCGACAGGGCCAACATTCAGTACTTC,CASSQIDRANIQYF
TRBJ2-2,.,TRBD1,TRBV6-1,TGTGCCAGCAGGCTCCGGGACAGGGCGAACACCGGGGAGCTGTTTTTT,CASRLRDRANTGELFF
TRBJ1-5,few,TRBD1,TRBV27,TGTGCCAGCAGTTTAAAGGGACAGGGGGTCTCCCGGCCCCAGCATTTT,CASSLKGQGVSRPQHF
TRBJ2-4,.,TRBD2,TRBV5-5,TGTGCCAGCAGCTCGCATCTGGTAGCGGGAGTCAAAAACATTCAGTACTTC,CASSSHLVAGVKNIQYF
TRBJ2-3,few,.,TRBV3-1,TGTGCCAGCAGCCAAGGAAGTCTGGGGGTCACAGATACGCAGTATTTT,CASSQGSLGVTDTQYF
TRBJ2-4,few,.,TRBV20-1,TGCAGTGCTAGAGATAATGCAGAGAACTCAATGCTAGCCAAAAACATTCAGTACTTC,CSARDNAENSMLAKNIQYF
TRBJ2-5,few,TRBD2,TRBV10-2,TGCGCCAGCAGTGCCCTACTAGCGGGACAAGAGACCCAGTACTTC,CASSALLAGQETQYF
TRBJ2-3,.,TRBD1,TRBV29-1,TGCAGCGGAACCGGACAGGGTTCGGATACGCAGTATTTT,CSGTGQGSDTQYF
TRBJ2-7,many,TRBD2,TRBV9,TGTGCCAGCAGCGTAGGCGTAGCGGGAGTCTACGAGCAGTACTTC,CASSVGVAGVYEQYF
TRBJ2-7,many,.,TRBV4-2,TGTGCCAGCAGCCAAGATTGGGGCAGCTACGAGCAGTACTTC,CASSQDWGSYEQYF
TRBJ2-5,.,.,TRBV5-5,TGTGCCAGCAGCATGGCCAGCCAAGAGACCCAGTACTTC,CASSMASQETQYF
TRBJ1-6,few,.,TRBV10-3,TGTGCCACCCTAGAGGGTGTGCGGTCACCCCTCCACTTT,CATLEGVRSPLHF
TRBJ1-3,.,.,TRBV4-1,TGCGCCAGCAGCCAATTGGACGGAAACACCATATATTTT,CASSQLDGNTIYF
TRBJ2-5,.,TRBD1,TRBV29-1,TGCAGCGTCGTGACAGGGGGCGCATGGGAGACCCAGTACTTC,CSVVTGGAWETQYF
TRBJ2-5,.,TRBD2,TRBV12-3/TRBV12-4,TGTGCCAGCAGTTACGTAGCGGGAGTTTGGGAGACCCAGTACTTC,CASSYVAGVWETQYF
TRBJ2-1,few,.,TRBV7-9,TGTGCCAGCACCATGGGGACGATGGAAGACAATGAGCAGTTCTTC,CASTMGTMEDNEQFF
TRBJ1-2,.,TRBD1,TRBV7-2,TGTGCCAGCAGCTTAGCCGGGACAGGGGGCGGCTATGGCTACACCTTC,CASSLAGTGGGYGYTF
TRBJ2-3,.,.,TRBV29-1,TGCAGCCCCCCTCGGAGGGGAAGACCAGATACGCAGTATTTT,CSPPRRGRPDTQYF
TRBJ1-2,.,.,TRBV6-2/TRBV6-3,TGTGCCAGCAACGAACAGGGATTAGCCTATGGCTACACCTTC,CASNEQGLAYGYTF
TRBJ2-5,many,.,TRBV20-1,TGCAGTGCTAGTTATGGTTCGCTGTACTTC,CSASYGSLYF
TRBJ2-5,.,TRBD2,TRBV11-2,TGTGCCAGCAGCTTCGGCGGGAGGGCTTCGCTGGAGACCCAGTACTTC,CASSFGGRASLETQYF
TRBJ2-7,many,TRBD2,TRBV7-9,TGTGCCAGCAGCTTCCTCGGGGCGGGAGGGCCCTACGAGCAGTACTTC,CASSFLGAGGPYEQYF
TRBJ1-5,few,.,TRBV6-2/TRBV6-3,TGTGCCAGCAGTCGGGCAGGGGCGATTCAGCCCCAGCATTTT,CASSRAGAIQPQHF
TRBJ2-3,few,.,TRBV15,TGTGCCACCAGCAGAATCCTAGGCACAGATACGCAGTATTTT,CATSRILGTDTQYF
TRBJ2-5,few,TRBD2,TRBV5-1,TGCGCCAGCAGCCCTTTAGCGGGGATCCAAGAGACCCAGTACTTC,CASSPLAGIQETQYF
TRBJ2-7,.,.,TRBV9,TGTGCCAGCAGCGTCGGGCCTGGACTCTACGAGCAGTACTTC,CASSVGPGLYEQYF
TRBJ2-1,many,.,TRBV5-1,TGTGCCAGCAGTTTAGGGAGAAATGAGCAGTTCTTC,CASSLGRNEQFF
TRBJ2-1,few,.,TRBV20-1,TGCAGTGCTTCAAAGGACTGGGAAATGATCAATGAGCAGTTCTTC,CSASKDWEMINEQFF
TRBJ2-6,.,.,TRBV9,TGTGCCGGCAGCGCCCTTCCGACAGGCAGCTCTGGGGCCAACGTCCTGACTTTC,CAGSALPTGSSGANVLTF
TRBJ2-5,.,TRBD2,TRBV3-1,TGTGCCAGCAGCCTCGGACTAGCGGTTAAAGCGACCCAGTACTTC,CASSLGLAVKATQYF
TRBJ1-1,.,.,TRBV3-1,TGTGCCAGCAGCCAAGATTCGCTAAGGGGTCGGGCTGAAGCTTTCTTT,CASSQDSLRGRAEAFF
TRBJ2-1,.,.,TRBV20-1,TGCAGTGCTACTAGGGGAAACAATGAGCAGTTCTTC,CSATRGNNEQFF
TRBJ2-7,.,.,TRBV5-1,TGCGCCAGCAGCTTGGCGGGCTCATATACCTACGAGCAGTACTTC,CASSLAGSYTYEQYF